The source of this T cell receptor (beta chain) is a study of T cell responses to AZD1222 COVID-19 vaccine. Study-level background: Second-dose schedules of about 4 or about 12 weeks were combined.

Measured with immunoSEQ multiplex PCR; TCRdb has only the in-frame clones, and not every one. Among 150,000 to 200,000 clones listed, 93% were seen once. Study results and limitations: Repertoires were collected only later (after the peak T cell response had occurred). A reported finding is that nearly half of spike-specific TCRs target unmutated variant regions.

In regard to this clone: Its antigen is still unknown.

Germline V lookup: CDR1 MDHEN, CDR2 SYDVKM. This CDR3 comprises 12 residues. V shed 7 bases and J shed 4 bases, with 10 bases lying between them. The receptor was derived from an adult in good health. The chain couples TRBV28 to TRBJ1-2, with D uncertain. The sequencing used peripheral blood, collected on day 0 of AZD1222 vaccination. The CDR3 sequence is CASIKESYGYTF. CDR3 sequence (DNA): TGTGCCAGCATTAAAGAGAGCTATGGCTACACCTTC.